The 3 T cell receptor beta chains below were found in one sample sequenced in a study of blood T cells in healthy people across ages. Primers used in a second PCR of about 6 to 12 cycles were a sample-barcoded 5' primer and a J-beta primer mix. In TCRdb, the 5' RACE reads were re-called with MiXCR into one record per CDR3 protein. The table has 1.6 million or so distinct CDR3 sequences, around 35% seen once; the top ten hold about 11%. Source material: blood. Receptors originate from a woman in her twenties or thirties in good health.

CDR3 coding DNA: TGCAGTGCTAGAGATGACAGGTCGAACAATGAGCAGTTCTTC. Its translation: CSARDDRSNNEQFF. The rearrangement links TRBV20-1 to TRBJ2-1; maybe TRBD1 (6 bases). Trimming removed 0 bases at V and 5 bases at J, with 11 bases between. Germline assignment: CDR1 DFQATT and CDR2 SNEGSKA (reference sequence). This CDR3 contains 14 residues.

This chain uses TRBV27 with TRBJ1-1, with D hard to call. The CDR3 has 15 residues. Germline V gene lookup returns CDR1 MNHEY and CDR2 SMNVEV (reference sequence). V was pared by 4 bases and J by 0 bases, with 12 bases between. The CDR3 sequence: CASSWRPTLNTEAFF. The CDR3 coding sequence is TGTGCCAGCAGTTGGCGGCCCACCTTGAACACTGAAGCTTTCTTT.

In this sample, this clonotype turned up once. The rearrangement links TRBV28 to TRBJ2-5; D is uncertain. Per germline, CDR1 MDHEN and CDR2 SYDVKM. This CDR3 contains 15 residues. Trimming stripped 4 bases from V and 11 bases from J, with 23 bases between. The CDR3 here is CASSYQTGPSYKQYF. CDR3 in DNA: TGTGCCAGCAGTTATCAGACTGGACCCTCCTACAAGCAGTACTTC. The variable domain in full, completed from reference TRBV28 and TRBJ2-5, reads DVKVTQSSRYLVKRTGEKVFLECVQDMDHENMFWYRQDPGLGLRLIYFSYDVKMKEKGDIPEGYSVSREKKERFSLILESASTNQTSMYLCASSYQTGPSYKQYFGPGTRLLVL.